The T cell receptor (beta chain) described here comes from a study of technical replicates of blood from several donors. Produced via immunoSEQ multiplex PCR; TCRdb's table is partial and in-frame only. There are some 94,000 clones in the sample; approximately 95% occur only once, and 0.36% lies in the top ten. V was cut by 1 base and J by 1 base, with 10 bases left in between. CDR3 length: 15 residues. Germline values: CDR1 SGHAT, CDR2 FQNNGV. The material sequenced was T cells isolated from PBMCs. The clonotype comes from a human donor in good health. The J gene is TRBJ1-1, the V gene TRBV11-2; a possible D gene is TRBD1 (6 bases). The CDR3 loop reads CASSLVGQPNTEAFF. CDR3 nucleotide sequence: TGTGCCAGCAGCTTAGTCGGACAGCCGAACACTGAAGCTTTCTTT. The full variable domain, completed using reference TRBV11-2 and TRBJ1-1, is EAGVAQSPRYKIIEKRQSVAFWCNPISGHATLYWYQQILGQGPKLLIQFQNNGVVDDSQLPKDRFSAERLKGVDSTLKIQPAKLEDSAVYLCASSLVGQPNTEAFFGQGTRLTVV.